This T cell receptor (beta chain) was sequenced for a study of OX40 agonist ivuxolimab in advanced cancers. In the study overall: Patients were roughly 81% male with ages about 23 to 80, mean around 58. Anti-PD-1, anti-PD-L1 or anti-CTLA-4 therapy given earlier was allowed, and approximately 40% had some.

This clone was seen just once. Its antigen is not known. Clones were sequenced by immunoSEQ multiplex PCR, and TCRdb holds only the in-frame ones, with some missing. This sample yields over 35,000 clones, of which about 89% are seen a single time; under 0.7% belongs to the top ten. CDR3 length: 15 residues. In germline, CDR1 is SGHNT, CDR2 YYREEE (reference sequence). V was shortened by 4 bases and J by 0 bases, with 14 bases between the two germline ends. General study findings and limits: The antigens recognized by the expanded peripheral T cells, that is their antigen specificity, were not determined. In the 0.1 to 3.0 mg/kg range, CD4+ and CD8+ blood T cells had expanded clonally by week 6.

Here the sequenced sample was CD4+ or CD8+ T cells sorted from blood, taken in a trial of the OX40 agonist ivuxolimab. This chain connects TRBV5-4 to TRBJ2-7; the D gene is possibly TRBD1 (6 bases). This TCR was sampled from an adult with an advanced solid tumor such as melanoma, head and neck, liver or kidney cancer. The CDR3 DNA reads TGTGCCAGCAGCAAAGCCGGGACAAGCTCCTACGAGCAGTACTTC. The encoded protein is CASSKAGTSSYEQYF.